This TCR beta chain emerged from a study of blood T cell repertoires in COVID-19. Background on the study: Both acute and convalescent COVID-19 samples were obtained from the United States, Italy and Spain. The cDNA or gDNA used as material had been derived from T cells, B-cell-depleted T cells, or PBMCs.

The authors' processing: Estimated nucleated cell counts came from reference gene primer amplification. Clones were read by immunoSEQ multiplex PCR, and TCRdb kept only the in-frame ones, dropping some. V and J calls and clone size are copied from that table; D and trimming were computed from the DNA. Of roughly 25,000 clones detected, around 81% appear once; the ten largest clones hold less than 8.5%. The CDR3 is 14 amino acids. Unmatched junction bases numbered 5, after V lost 3 bases and J lost 5 bases. Germline values: CDR1 MNHNS, CDR2 SASEGT. Sample: peripheral blood. The chain uses TRBV6-1 and TRBJ2-3, with 7 bases fitting TRBD2. The source of this sequence is a man between 65 and 85 years old with acute or convalescent COVID-19. CDR3 coding DNA: TGTGCCAGCAGTGAGGGAGGGGTTGGAGATACGCAGTATTTT. Translating it yields CASSEGGVGDTQYF.